What follows are 31 T cell receptor beta chains derived from one specimen sequenced in a study of neurological immune-mediated disorders. TCRdb recomputed calls from the 5' RACE reads with MiXCR, one row per CDR3 protein. The sample lists some 80,000 distinct CDR3 sequences; 4.5% to 7.5% were seen once. Specified time point: longitudinal time-point 2. The sequencing sample was made of PBMCs. The receptors here all came from a woman aged 55-69 years with multiple sclerosis.

This clonotype was observed many times. The chain joins TRBV12-3 or TRBV12-4 to TRBJ1-3; the D is unclear. The CDR3 sequence is 13 residues long. The V end was cut by 7 bases, the J end by 0 bases, with 7 bases between. CDR3 coding DNA: TGTGCCAGCAACCCAGCCTCTGGAAACACCATATATTTT. This sequence encodes CASNPASGNTIYF.

This clonotype was found many times. The rearrangement links TRBV20-1 to TRBJ2-7; D is unresolved. There are 15 residues in the CDR3. Deletions cut 0 bases from V and 3 bases from J, with 15 bases between. Germline V gives CDR1 DFQATT, CDR2 SNEGSKA (reference sequence). The DNA for the CDR3 is TGCAGTGCTAGAGAGAGAACCGCTCTGGTCTACGAGCAGTACTTC. Protein: CSARERTALVYEQYF.

There are many counts of this clonotype. J is TRBJ2-5 and V is TRBV5-5, with D maybe TRBD2 (6 bases). Germline CDR1 is SGHKS and CDR2 is YYEKEE (reference sequence). This CDR3 comprises 16 residues. V shed 2 bases and J shed 0 bases, with 14 bases lying between them. The CDR3 nucleotides read TGTGCCAGCAGCTTCGAAATAGCGGTGTACCAAGAGACCCAGTACTTC. It translates to CASSFEIAVYQETQYF.

This clonotype came up many times. The V gene is TRBV6-5, the J gene TRBJ1-1, with 7 bases aligning to TRBD1. V was clipped by 6 bases and J by 7 bases; unmatched bases: 8. This CDR3 has 13 amino acids. Germline-derived CDR1 and CDR2 are MNHEY and SVGAGI. The CDR3 loop is CASRETGEYEAFF. CDR3 DNA: TGTGCCAGCAGAGAAACAGGGGAGTATGAAGCTTTCTTT.

At least ten counts were recorded for this clonotype. The V and J genes are TRBV5-1 and TRBJ1-2; 10 bases map to TRBD1. This CDR3 is built from 14 residues. CDR1 is SGHRS and CDR2 is YFSETQ in the germline V gene. V trimming: 4 bases; J trimming: 8 bases; junction bases outside the gene matches: 8. The CDR3 reads CASSGGTGDRGYTF. CDR3 coding DNA: TGCGCCAGCAGCGGGGGGACAGGGGATCGCGGCTACACCTTC.

Comment on this clonotype: This may stem from a read error, because a much larger clone lies one nucleotide away. The chain combines TRBV20-1 with TRBJ1-5; D is unresolved. The CDR3 has 15 residues. Germline V CDR1 and CDR2: DFQATT, SNEGSKA (reference sequence). Trimming took 3 bases from V and 0 from J, leaving 12 bases between them. The CDR3 DNA sequence: TGCAGTGCTAGGGTCCACTTCAATAGCAATCAGCCCCAGCATTTT. Amino acids: CSARVHFNSNQPQHF.

This clonotype appeared many times. J is TRBJ2-7 and V is TRBV5-1, with D tentatively TRBD2 (5 bases). V was trimmed by 4 bases and J by 3 bases, leaving 14 bases between them. The CDR3 totals 14 residues. The germline CDR1 and CDR2 sequences are SGHRS and YFSETQ. In DNA form, the CDR3 reads TGCGCCAGCAGCGAGGGCCCCACACTCTACGAGCAGTACTTC. This sequence encodes CASSEGPTLYEQYF.

This clonotype has a count of ten or more. The chain links TRBV3-1 to TRBJ2-1; 9 bases align to TRBD2. V dropped 6 bases and J dropped 2; count of bases not matched to a gene: 2. This CDR3 spans 14 amino acids. Looked up from germline, CDR1 is LGHDT and CDR2 is YNNKEL (reference sequence). This chain's CDR3 is CASRVAGAYNEQFF. The CDR3 nucleotides read TGTGCCAGCAGGGTAGCGGGGGCCTACAATGAGCAGTTCTTC.

The chain recombines TRBV6-5 with TRBJ2-2; a weak D match, TRBD2 (5 bases). The germline V gene encodes CDR1 MNHEY and CDR2 SVGAGI. This CDR3 is 17 amino acids long. The V end was cut by 4 bases, the J end by 4 bases, with 19 bases between. The CDR3 bases are TGTGCCAGCAGTTTCAGCCGTCTGGGAGCTGGCACCGGGGAGCTGTTTTTT. This translates into CASSFSRLGAGTGELFF.

This clonotype was detected ten times or more. This chain joins TRBV5-1 and TRBJ1-1; possibly TRBD1 for D (5 bases). V lost 4 bases to trimming and J lost 0 bases, with 7 bases between them. Germline values: CDR1 SGHRS, CDR2 YFSETQ. The length of the CDR3 is 13 residues. The chain's CDR3 is CASSKQVNTEAFF. CDR3 nucleotide sequence: TGCGCCAGCAGCAAACAGGTGAACACTGAAGCTTTCTTT. The whole variable domain, filled in from reference TRBV5-1 and TRBJ1-1, reads KAGVTQTPRYLIKTRGQQVTLSCSPISGHRSVSWYQQTPGQGLQFLFEYFSETQRNKGNFPGRFSGRQFSNSRSEMNVSTLELGDSALYLCASSKQVNTEAFFGQGTRLTVV.

This clonotype showed up many times. V gene TRBV15 combines with J gene TRBJ1-6; D is uncertain. Looked up from germline, CDR1 is LNHNV and CDR2 is YYDKDF (reference sequence). The CDR3 is 13 residues long. The V gene lost 6 bases and the J gene lost 7 bases, with 10 bases spanning the gap. The chain's CDR3 is CATRGVGNSPLHF. CDR3 DNA: TGTGCCACCAGGGGAGTGGGAAATTCACCCCTCCACTTT.

This clonotype came up many times. The chain recombines TRBV4-1 with TRBJ1-2; D not certain. Germline V gene lookup returns CDR1 MGHRA and CDR2 YSYEKL. The CDR3 covers 12 residues. The germline V and J ends were trimmed by 4 bases and 6 bases, with 9 bases remaining between them. CDR3 DNA sequence: TGCGCCAGCAGCCCGACGGGCCATGGCTACACCTTC. Translating gives CASSPTGHGYTF.

This clonotype was picked up many times. V gene TRBV20-1 combines with J gene TRBJ2-6, with a tentative D call TRBD1 (6 bases). The germline V gene has CDR1 DFQATT and CDR2 SNEGSKA (reference sequence). V shed 0 bases and J shed 0 bases, with 12 bases lying between them. CDR3 size: 17 residues. The CDR3 coding sequence is TGCAGTGCTAGAGACCAGGGGACCTACTCTGGGGCCAACGTCCTGACTTTC. Its protein product is CSARDQGTYSGANVLTF.

This clonotype showed up many times. CDR3 protein: CASSPSVDITYEQYF. The CDR3 DNA reads as TGTGCCAGCAGCCCTAGCGTGGACATCACCTACGAGCAGTACTTC. The rearrangement links TRBV7-9 to TRBJ2-7; maybe TRBD2 (6 bases). The germline CDR1 and CDR2 sequences are SEHNR and FQNEAQ (reference sequence). V was cut by 5 bases and J by 2 bases, with 16 bases left in between. There are 15 residues in the CDR3.

The chain employs TRBV18 and TRBJ1-5; 10 nucleotides align to TRBD1. CDR3 length: 15 amino acids. V shed 4 bases and J 7 bases; nucleotides not matched to a gene: 7. CDR1 is KGHSH and CDR2 is LQKENI in the germline V gene. DNA of the CDR3: TGTGCCAGCTCACAACTGGGGACAGGGGACCAGCCCCAGCATTTT. It codes for CASSQLGTGDQPQHF.

This clonotype was seen at least ten times. CDR3 sequence: CASSPSVEYNEQFF. The DNA for the CDR3 is TGCGCCAGCAGCCCAAGCGTGGAGTACAATGAGCAGTTCTTC. This chain uses TRBV5-1 with TRBJ2-1, with no clear D. CDR3 length: 14 amino acids. V was clipped by 4 bases and J by 4 bases, with 12 bases between them. Per germline, CDR1 SGHRS and CDR2 YFSETQ.

This clonotype showed up many times. V and J are TRBV3-1 and TRBJ2-1, with TRBD2 identical over 13 bases. The CDR3 loop spans 15 amino acids. V lost 4 bases and J lost 7; bases outside the gene matches: 4. Germline values: CDR1 LGHDT, CDR2 YNNKEL (reference sequence). The CDR3 here is CASSRPGLAGNEQFF. The CDR3, as DNA: TGTGCCAGCAGCCGGCCGGGACTAGCGGGAAATGAGCAGTTCTTC.

This clonotype was observed many times. V is TRBV20-1 and J is TRBJ2-6, with D uncertain. The germline V gene has CDR1 DFQATT and CDR2 SNEGSKA (reference sequence). The ends were cut back, 1 base at V and 0 bases at J, with 13 bases in the middle. The CDR3 loop spans 17 amino acids. The CDR3 loop reads CSARVPSTLSGANVLTF. CDR3 bases: TGCAGTGCTAGAGTACCGAGCACCCTCTCTGGGGCCAACGTCCTGACTTTC.

This clonotype was seen ten or more times. The V gene is TRBV10-3, the J gene TRBJ2-1; D remains unclear. V gave up 7 bases and J gave up 5 bases, with 15 bases separating them. CDR3 length: 14 amino acids. Germline loops: CDR1 ENHRY, CDR2 SYGVKD. CDR3: CAIMGLGLNNEQFF. CDR3 bases: TGTGCCATCATGGGTCTAGGGTTGAACAATGAGCAGTTCTTC.

Many counts were recorded for this clonotype. The gene calls are TRBV12-3 or TRBV12-4 and TRBJ2-7; D not resolved. V was pared by 3 bases and J by 7 bases, with 10 bases between. The CDR3 has 12 residues. In DNA, the CDR3 is TGTGCCAGCAGTTTGAACCAGCCGGAGCAGTACTTC. This codes for CASSLNQPEQYF.

The rearrangement joins TRBV20-1 to TRBJ2-1; 9 bases match TRBD2. This CDR3 has 10 amino acids. CDR1 is DFQATT and CDR2 is SNEGSKA in the germline V gene (reference sequence). CDR3: CSTRAGGQFF. CDR3 bases: TGCAGCACAAGAGCGGGGGGGCAGTTCTTC.

This clonotype was observed a few times. V gene TRBV27 combines with J gene TRBJ1-2, with D possibly TRBD1 on 5 matching bases. V lost 0 bases and J 4 bases, leaving 6 bases between the germline ends. There are 13 residues in the CDR3. From germline, CDR1 is MNHEY and CDR2 SMNVEV (reference sequence). CDR3 protein: CASSLSGVYGYTF. CDR3 DNA sequence: TGTGCCAGCAGTTTATCGGGGGTCTATGGCTACACCTTC.

This chain's CDR3 is CASSGVQGGYNEQFF. The CDR3 DNA is TGTGCCAGTAGCGGTGTACAGGGCGGCTACAATGAGCAGTTCTTC. The V gene is TRBV19, the J gene TRBJ2-1; TRBD1 might be the D (6 bases). Germline assignment: CDR1 LNHDA and CDR2 SQIVND (reference sequence). The CDR3 is 15 residues long. V was cut by 6 bases and J by 3 bases, with 15 bases left in between. Variable domain in full (rest from reference TRBV19 and TRBJ2-1): DGGITQSPKYLFRKEGQNVTLSCEQNLNHDAMYWYRQDPGQGLRLIYYSQIVNDFQKGDIAEGYSVSREKKESFPLTVTSAQKNPTAFYLCASSGVQGGYNEQFFGPGTRLTVL.

Many counts were recorded for this clonotype. The chain links TRBV18 to TRBJ1-2; no reliable D call. With 3 bases removed from V and 4 bases from J, the gap between germline ends came to 12 bases. Looked up from germline, CDR1 is KGHSH and CDR2 is LQKENI. CDR3 size: 14 residues. The CDR3 sequence: CASSPGGNFYGYTF. The CDR3 nucleotides are TGTGCCAGCTCACCCGGAGGCAACTTCTATGGCTACACCTTC.

This clonotype was observed many times. At one end the junction does not follow the germline gene, possibly because of a read error. The chain links TRBV11-2 to TRBJ2-6; no clear D gene. From germline, CDR1 is SGHAT and CDR2 FQNNGV. The CDR3 sequence is 17 residues long. CDR3 region: CANSLEVQTSGANVLTF. CDR3 DNA: TGTGCCAACAGCTTAGAAGTGCAAACCTCTGGGGCCAACGTCCTGACTTTC.

This clonotype appeared many times. The chain joins TRBV29-1 to TRBJ1-2, with 7 bases lining up with TRBD1. Germline V CDR1 and CDR2: SQVTM, ANQGSEA. V was pared by 6 bases and J by 5 bases, with 9 bases of the junction left unmatched. The CDR3 length is 13 residues. The CDR3 loop reads CSVSGTVKYGYTF. In DNA form, the CDR3 reads TGCAGCGTATCCGGGACAGTTAAATATGGCTACACCTTC.

This clonotype showed up many times. V gene TRBV6-2 or TRBV6-3 combines with J gene TRBJ2-3; D is perhaps TRBD1 (5 bases). Germline lookup yields CDR1 MNHEY and CDR2 SVGEGT. V lost 5 bases, J lost 4 bases, and 10 bases lay in between. CDR3 length equals 13 residues. The CDR3 coding sequence is TGTGCCAGCAGTGGGGCAAGTCCAGATACGCAGTATTTT. Translated: CASSGASPDTQYF.

This clonotype was seen a few times. V usage is TRBV3-1 and J usage is TRBJ1-2; D is possibly TRBD1 (5 bases). Germline loops: CDR1 LGHDT, CDR2 YNNKEL (reference sequence). V was shortened by 0 bases and J by 2 bases, with 13 bases between the two germline ends. This CDR3 contains 16 residues. The CDR3 loop reads CASSQEGVRGNYGYTF. DNA for the CDR3: TGTGCCAGCAGCCAAGAGGGGGTGCGAGGGAACTATGGCTACACCTTC.

This clonotype was detected ten times or more. V and J are TRBV11-2 and TRBJ2-1; 11 bases agree with TRBD2. The CDR3 is 15 residues long. The J segment lost 5 bases and the V segment lost 1 base, leaving 1 base of the junction unmatched. The germline gives CDR1 SGHAT, CDR2 FQNNGV. The CDR3 DNA reads TGTGCCAGCAGCTTAGTAGCGGGGGGGAACAATGAGCAGTTCTTC. This sequence encodes CASSLVAGGNNEQFF.

The chain has TRBV29-1 and TRBJ1-1; no firm D call. Germline-derived CDR1 and CDR2 are SQVTM and ANQGSEA. V dropped 4 bases and J dropped 2 bases, with 5 bases sitting between them. The CDR3 is 11 residues long. The CDR3, as DNA: TGCAGCGTTGTCGCAAACACTGAAGCTTTCTTT. It translates to CSVVANTEAFF.

This clonotype was counted ten times or more. This chain joins TRBV7-9 and TRBJ2-1, with a possible D match to TRBD2 (6 bases). Germline V gene lookup returns CDR1 SEHNR and CDR2 FQNEAQ (reference sequence). This CDR3 spans 15 amino acids. V dropped 8 bases and J dropped 5 bases, with 19 bases sitting between them. CDR3 nucleotide sequence: TGTGCCAGCGGGACCGGGACTCTCTACAACAATGAGCAGTTCTTC. It encodes CASGTGTLYNNEQFF. Drawing the rest from reference TRBV7-9 and TRBJ2-1, the complete variable domain is DTGVSQNPRHKITKRGQNVTFRCDPISEHNRLYWYRQTLGQGPEFLTYFQNEAQLEKSRLLSDRFSAERPKGSFSTLEIQRTEQGDSAMYLCASGTGTLYNNEQFFGPGTRLTVL.